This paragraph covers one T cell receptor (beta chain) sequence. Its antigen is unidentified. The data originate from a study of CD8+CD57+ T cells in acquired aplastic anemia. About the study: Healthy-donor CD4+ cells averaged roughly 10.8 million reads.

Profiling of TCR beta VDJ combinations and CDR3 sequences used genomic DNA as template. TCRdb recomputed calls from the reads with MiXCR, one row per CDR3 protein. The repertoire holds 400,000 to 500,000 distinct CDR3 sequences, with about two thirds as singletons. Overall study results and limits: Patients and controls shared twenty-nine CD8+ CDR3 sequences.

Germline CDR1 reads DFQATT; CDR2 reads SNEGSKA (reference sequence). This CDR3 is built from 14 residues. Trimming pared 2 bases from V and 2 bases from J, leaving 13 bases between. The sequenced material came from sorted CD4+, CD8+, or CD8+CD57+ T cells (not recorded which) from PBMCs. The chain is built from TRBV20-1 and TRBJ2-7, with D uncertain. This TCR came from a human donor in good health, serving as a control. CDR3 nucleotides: TGCAGTGCTAGAAACAGAATAACCACCTACGAGCAGTACTTC. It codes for CSARNRITTYEQYF.